This T cell receptor (beta chain) was sequenced for a study of blood T cell repertoires in COVID-19. Study-level background: The United States, Italy and Spain provided the acute and convalescent COVID-19 samples. T cells, B-cell-depleted T cells, or PBMCs supplied cDNA or gDNA.

This study enrolled people aged 18 to 89 from approximately 24 US geographic areas. Trimming took 6 bases from V and 11 from J, leaving 13 bases between them. Germline assignment: CDR1 MNHNY and CDR2 SVGAGI (reference sequence). This CDR3 comprises 12 residues. This clone was observed a handful of times. Libraries were prepared by immunoSEQ multiplex PCR; TCRdb keeps only in-frame clonotypes and omits some of them. In the table there are fewer than 350,000 clones, about 87% of which are singletons. Sequenced sample: PBMCs or T cells enriched from blood (not recorded which). This TCR was sampled from a woman in her thirties with acute COVID-19. This chain connects TRBV6-6 to TRBJ2-2, with D unresolved. CDR3 DNA sequence: TGTGCCAGCAGCGACATAGTTTCCGAGCTGTTTTTT. Amino acids: CASSDIVSELFF.